These 27 T cell receptor beta chains share one sample of origin, sequenced in a study of PD-1 blockade in classical Hodgkin lymphoma. This table comes from immunoSEQ multiplex PCR, and its TCRdb copy is limited to in-frame clones, with some not included. The table has 35,000 to 45,000 clones, about 70% seen once; the top ten hold less than 15%. Brentuximab vedotin exposure varied, and every patient relapsed after autologous stem cell transplantation. Sequenced here: peripheral blood mononuclear cells (PBMCs), sampled before the second cycle of nivolumab. The receptors originated from a human donor with classical Hodgkin lymphoma.

CDR3 coding DNA: TGTGCCAGCAGCGTAGGGCTAGCGGGAGGTTACAATGAGCAGTTCTTC. Its translation: CASSVGLAGGYNEQFF. V gene TRBV9 combines with J gene TRBJ2-1, with TRBD2 matching 11 bases. Germline V gene lookup returns CDR1 SGDLS and CDR2 YYNGEE. The CDR3 is 16 amino acids. The V gene end was trimmed by 0 bases and the J gene end by 4 bases; junction bases not matched to a gene: 3.

The chain is built from TRBV7-9 and TRBJ2-3, with 9 bases lining up with TRBD1. V dropped 1 base and J dropped 3; count of bases not matched to a gene: 8. This CDR3 has 17 amino acids. The germline V gene has CDR1 SEHNR and CDR2 FQNEAQ (reference sequence). The CDR3 DNA sequence: TGTGCCAGCAGCTTAGGACAGGGGGGTTTAAAGACAGATACGCAGTATTTT. Protein sequence: CASSLGQGGLKTDTQYF.

V usage is TRBV14 and J usage is TRBJ2-2; 9 nucleotides align to TRBD1. The CDR3 consists of 16 residues. J lost 0 bases, V lost 3 bases, and 2 bases had no gene match. Per germline, CDR1 SGHDN and CDR2 FVKESK. CDR3 sequence: CASSQTGGSNTGELFF. CDR3 in DNA: TGTGCCAGCAGCCAGACAGGGGGGTCGAACACCGGGGAGCTGTTTTTT.

The chain combines TRBV6-6 with TRBJ1-2; the D gene is possibly TRBD1 (5 bases). This CDR3 has 15 residues. Trimming took off 7 bases at V and 6 bases at J, with 21 bases between the two ends. Germline lookup yields CDR1 MNHNY and CDR2 SVGAGI (reference sequence). CDR3 loop: CASTTKGSGPHGYTF. CDR3 nucleotide sequence: TGTGCCAGCACTACAAAGGGGTCAGGGCCCCATGGCTACACCTTC.

This chain joins TRBV7-3 and TRBJ2-5; D remains ambiguous. CDR1 and CDR2 from the germline V gene are SGHTA and FQGTGA. This CDR3 has 14 amino acids. V shed 3 bases and J shed 5 bases, with 13 bases lying between them. The CDR3 coding sequence is TGTGCCAGCAGCTTCTTTCAAGAAGCGGAGACCCAGTACTTC. Its protein product is CASSFFQEAETQYF.

V gene TRBV5-1 combines with J gene TRBJ2-5; D is ambiguous. The CDR3 is 12 residues long. Trimming removed 4 bases at V and 3 bases at J, with 7 bases between. Germline-derived CDR1 and CDR2 are SGHRS and YFSETQ. CDR3 residues: CASSMNEETQYF. CDR3 coding DNA: TGCGCCAGCAGCATGAATGAAGAGACCCAGTACTTC.

CDR3 nucleotides: TGTGCCAGCAGTGAAGGTCCCGGGGATCTGTACGAGCAGTACTTC. Translated, it gives CASSEGPGDLYEQYF. The chain recombines TRBV2 with TRBJ2-7; D is possibly TRBD2 (5 bases). Trimming took off 1 base at V and 4 bases at J, with 14 bases between the two ends. CDR1 is SNHLY, CDR2 FYNNEI, per germline. This CDR3 region has 15 residues. The full variable domain, rest sourced from reference TRBV2 and TRBJ2-7, is EPEVTQTPSHQVTQMGQEVILRCVPISNHLYFYWYRQILGQKVEFLVSFYNNEISEKSEIFDDQFSVERPDGSNFTLKIRSTKLEDSAMYFCASSEGPGDLYEQYFGPGTRLTVT.

As regards this clone: The germline gene is not matched at one end of the junction; a read error may be the cause. V gene TRBV5-1 combines with J gene TRBJ2-1; no definite D call. Germline lookup yields CDR1 SGHRS and CDR2 YFSETQ. This CDR3 is 11 amino acids long. The CDR3 DNA reads as TGCGCCAGCACCTTGAACAATGAGCAGTTCTTC. It specifies CASTLNNEQFF.

The V and J genes are TRBV10-3 and TRBJ2-3; 12 positions match TRBD2. The V gene's germline CDR1 is ENHRY and CDR2 SYGVKD. The J segment lost 6 bases and the V segment lost 6 bases, leaving 16 bases of the junction unmatched. This CDR3 is built from 18 residues. The DNA of the CDR3 is TGTGCCATCAGGCAGACTAGCGGGGGAAGTCAAGGTCATGATACGCAGTATTTT. As protein: CAIRQTSGGSQGHDTQYF.

V and J are TRBV5-6 and TRBJ1-1; a possible D gene is TRBD1 (6 bases). Germline values: CDR1 SGHDT, CDR2 YYEEEE. The CDR3 length is 16 residues. Trimming shortened V by 0 bases and J by 2 bases, and 14 bases separated the two germline ends. The CDR3 reads CASSLDLGHYNTEAFF. The CDR3 nucleotides are TGTGCCAGCAGCTTGGACTTGGGACACTATAACACTGAAGCTTTCTTT.

This clone was observed a few times. The V and J genes are TRBV9 and TRBJ1-3; TRBD1 matches at 7 bases. The V gene's germline CDR1 is SGDLS and CDR2 YYNGEE. Trimming cost V 0 bases and J 2 bases; bases outside gene matches: 8. This CDR3 has 17 residues. The CDR3 sequence: CASSVERLGTAGNTIYF. The CDR3 DNA reads TGTGCCAGCAGCGTAGAACGATTGGGGACAGCTGGAAACACCATATATTTT.

The chain is built from TRBV29-1 and TRBJ2-1; 9 bases are shared with TRBD1. The J segment lost 3 bases and the V segment lost 8 bases, leaving 17 bases of the junction unmatched. The CDR3 has 17 amino acids. CDR1 and CDR2 from the germline V gene are SQVTM and ANQGSEA. The CDR3 DNA reads TGCAGCACCGTCCCGGGACAGGGATCGGGCTACTACAATGAGCAGTTCTTC. Translated, it gives CSTVPGQGSGYYNEQFF.

This sequence joins TRBV4-3 and TRBJ1-1; D gene uncertain. Trimming removed 1 base from V and 1 base from J, with 4 bases in between. In germline, CDR1 is LGHNA, CDR2 YSLEER. The CDR3 runs 13 residues. CDR3 residues: CASSQVKNTEAFF. In DNA form, the CDR3 reads TGCGCCAGCAGCCAAGTCAAGAACACTGAAGCTTTCTTT.

This chain uses TRBV5-1 with TRBJ1-1; D is possibly TRBD1 (5 bases). V lost 7 bases and J 5 bases, leaving 18 bases between the germline ends. The CDR3 covers 14 residues. Per germline, CDR1 SGHRS and CDR2 YFSETQ. Here the CDR3 DNA reads TGCGCCAGCCGTACAACGGGGAGGGGTACTGAAGCTTTCTTT. Its translation: CASRTTGRGTEAFF.

The chain links TRBV9 to TRBJ1-6; 7 nucleotides match TRBD1. Germline CDR1 and CDR2: SGDLS and YYNGEE. Trimming cost V 4 bases and J 12 bases; bases outside gene matches: 7. This CDR3 comprises 13 residues. CDR3 bases: TGTGCCAGCAGCACATCACAGGGGAAACCCCTCCACTTT. Protein product: CASSTSQGKPLHF.

The rearrangement uses TRBV4-3 and TRBJ1-2; no reliable D call. The CDR3 spans 15 residues. The germline gives CDR1 LGHNA, CDR2 YSLEER. Trimming cost V 0 bases and J 4 bases, with 12 bases left between them. The CDR3 bases are TGCGCCAGCAGCCAAGATGAGGCGGGTCGCTATGGCTACACCTTC. Translated: CASSQDEAGRYGYTF.

The rearrangement uses TRBV29-1 and TRBJ1-2; 9 bases are shared with TRBD1. CDR1 and CDR2 (germline): SQVTM, ANQGSEA. The CDR3 sequence is 14 residues long. Germline trimming cut 5 bases from V and 8 bases from J; bases unmatched to any gene: 12. DNA of the CDR3: TGCAGCGTTAGTACGGGACAGGGATCTACCGGCTACACCTTC. As protein: CSVSTGQGSTGYTF.

This clone occurred a few times. CDR3 nucleotide sequence: TGTGCCAGCAGCGTGCCGGGACAGGGTCCCGGGGAGCTGTTTTTT. Protein product: CASSVPGQGPGELFF. The V and J genes are TRBV5-4 and TRBJ2-2; 9 bases are a match to TRBD1. This CDR3 has 15 amino acids. Germline trimming cut 4 bases from V and 6 bases from J; bases unmatched to any gene: 7. Per the germline V gene, CDR1 is SGHNT and CDR2 is YYREEE (reference sequence). Combining the CDR3 with reference TRBV5-4 and TRBJ2-2 gives the whole variable domain ETGVTQSPTHLIKTRGQQVTLRCSSQSGHNTVSWYQQALGQGPQFIFQYYREEENGRGNFPPRFSGLQFPNYSSELNVNALELDDSALYLCASSVPGQGPGELFFGEGSRLTVL.

This clone was detected once. The chain recombines TRBV5-1 with TRBJ2-7; 10 bases fit TRBD1. With 7 bases clipped from V and 4 bases from J, the junction kept 8 bases outside the gene matches. The CDR3 extends over 14 amino acids. Germline loops: CDR1 SGHRS, CDR2 YFSETQ. CDR3: CASARDRGNYEQYF. CDR3 DNA sequence: TGCGCCAGCGCCCGGGACAGGGGTAATTACGAGCAGTACTTC. The full variable domain, with the rest looked up from reference TRBV5-1 and TRBJ2-7, is KAGVTQTPRYLIKTRGQQVTLSCSPISGHRSVSWYQQTPGQGLQFLFEYFSETQRNKGNFPGRFSGRQFSNSRSEMNVSTLELGDSALYLCASARDRGNYEQYFGPGTRLTVT.

The rearrangement links TRBV5-1 to TRBJ1-1, with 9 bases fitting TRBD1. J gave up 2 bases and V 4 bases, and 21 bases lay outside the gene matches. The germline CDR1 and CDR2 sequences are SGHRS and YFSETQ. The CDR3 consists of 20 residues. CDR3 residues: CASSPPGGYRGREINTEAFF. CDR3 coding DNA: TGCGCCAGCAGCCCCCCAGGTGGGTACAGGGGGCGGGAGATTAACACTGAAGCTTTCTTT.

V and J are TRBV19 and TRBJ2-5; 14 positions agree with TRBD2. Trimming at V came to 10 bases and at J to 5 bases, leaving 9 bases not matched to a gene. The CDR3 has 15 residues. Per the germline V gene, CDR1 is LNHDA and CDR2 is SQIVND (reference sequence). The CDR3 DNA reads TGTGCCACCAAACCGGGACTAGCGGGAGTCGAGACCCAGTACTTC. Translating gives CATKPGLAGVETQYF. Variable domain in full (rest from reference TRBV19 and TRBJ2-5): DGGITQSPKYLFRKEGQNVTLSCEQNLNHDAMYWYRQDPGQGLRLIYYSQIVNDFQKGDIAEGYSVSREKKESFPLTVTSAQKNPTAFYLCATKPGLAGVETQYFGPGTRLLVL.

The chain employs TRBV5-8 and TRBJ2-3, with 9 bases aligning to TRBD2. The CDR3 sequence is 16 residues long. With V trimmed by 4 bases and J by 4 bases, 10 bases remained unmatched. Germline V gene data show CDR1 as SGHTS and CDR2 as YDEGEE. This CDR3 reads CASSPGLATKADTQYF. The CDR3 DNA is TGTGCCAGCAGCCCGGGACTAGCTACTAAGGCAGATACGCAGTATTTT. The full variable domain, with the rest looked up from reference TRBV5-8 and TRBJ2-3, is EAGVTQSPTHLIKTRGQQATLRCSPISGHTSVYWYQQALGLGLQFLLWYDEGEERNRGNFPPRFSGRQFPNYSSELNVNALELEDSALYLCASSPGLATKADTQYFGPGTRLTVL.

This clone turned up a few times. This chain uses TRBV28 with TRBJ1-1; unclear D gene. Per the germline V gene, CDR1 is MDHEN and CDR2 is SYDVKM. The V gene lost 6 bases and the J gene lost 2 bases, with 16 bases spanning the gap. The CDR3 contains 15 residues. CDR3 DNA: TGTGCCAGCAGGCCGCGAGGCCATTTTAACACTGAAGCTTTCTTT. This encodes CASRPRGHFNTEAFF.

This clone is classed as medium-sized. V is TRBV11-3 and J is TRBJ1-2; no reliable D call. The CDR3 contains 13 residues. Germline CDR1 SGHNT, CDR2 YENEEA. The germline V and J ends were trimmed by 4 bases and 8 bases, with 14 bases remaining between them. The chain's CDR3 is CASSSSSTGGYTF. CDR3 nucleotide sequence: TGTGCCAGCAGCTCCTCCTCGACGGGAGGCTACACCTTC.

The chain employs TRBV28 and TRBJ2-3, with TRBD2 matching 10 bases. From germline, CDR1 is MDHEN and CDR2 SYDVKM. Trimming at V came to 4 bases and at J to 1 base, leaving 5 bases not matched to a gene. There are 16 residues in the CDR3. The CDR3 nucleotides are TGTGCCAGCAGTTCACCAGGGACTAGCGGCACAGATACGCAGTATTTT. Amino acids: CASSSPGTSGTDTQYF.

This clone was observed a single time. The V call is TRBV10-3, the J call TRBJ1-6; D uncertain. CDR1 is ENHRY and CDR2 is SYGVKD in the germline V gene. The CDR3 length is 13 residues. Trimming removed 4 bases at V and 6 bases at J, with 7 bases between. The CDR3 DNA follows: TGTGCCATCAGTGGTAACAGTAATTCACCCCTCCACTTT. Translating it yields CAISGNSNSPLHF.

The chain employs TRBV5-1 and TRBJ1-4; 7 bases match TRBD1. The V and J ends lost 4 bases and 8 bases, in that order; junction bases with no gene match: 11. The germline CDR1 and CDR2 sequences are SGHRS and YFSETQ. The CDR3 is 15 residues long. CDR3 nucleotides: TGCGCCAGCAGCCGAGAAGGACAGGTTCGCGAAAAACTGTTTTTT. Protein sequence: CASSREGQVREKLFF.